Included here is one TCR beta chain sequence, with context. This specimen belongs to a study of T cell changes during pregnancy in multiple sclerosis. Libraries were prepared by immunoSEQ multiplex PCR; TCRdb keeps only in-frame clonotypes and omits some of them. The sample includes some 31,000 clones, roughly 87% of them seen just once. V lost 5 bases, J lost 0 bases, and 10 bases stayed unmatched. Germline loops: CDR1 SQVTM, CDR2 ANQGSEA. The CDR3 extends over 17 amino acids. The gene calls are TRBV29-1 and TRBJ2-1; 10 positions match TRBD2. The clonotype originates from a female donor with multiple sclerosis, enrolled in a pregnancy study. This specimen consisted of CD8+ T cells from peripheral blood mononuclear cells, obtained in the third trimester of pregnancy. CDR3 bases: TGCAGCGTTAGCAGACTAGCGGGCAAGAGCTCCTACAATGAGCAGTTCTTC. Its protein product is CSVSRLAGKSSYNEQFF.